Presented here are 24 T cell receptor beta chains from one specimen sequenced in a study of blood T cell repertoires in COVID-19. Assay: immunoSEQ multiplex PCR; the TCRdb copy retains only in-frame clones and omits some. This table holds about 210,000 clones, around 86% found once. Source material: PBMCs or T cells enriched from blood (not recorded which). The receptors come from a woman in her forties or fifties with acute COVID-19.

V usage is TRBV7-3 and J usage is TRBJ2-3; no definite D call. Germline-derived CDR1 and CDR2 are SGHTA and FQGTGA. The V end lost 8 bases, the J end lost 7 bases, and 7 bases lay between the germline ends. The CDR3 covers 10 residues. CDR3 region: CASLLNTQYF. The CDR3 DNA sequence: TGTGCCAGCCTCCTAAATACGCAGTATTTT.

J is TRBJ2-7 and V is TRBV5-1; 12 bases fit TRBD2. CDR3 size: 15 residues. Germline assignment: CDR1 SGHRS and CDR2 YFSETQ. The V and J ends lost 4 bases and 5 bases, in that order; junction bases with no gene match: 7. CDR3 residues: CASSVSSGGAHEQYF. CDR3 in DNA: TGCGCCAGCAGCGTCTCTAGCGGGGGGGCCCACGAGCAGTACTTC.

CDR3 DNA: TGTGCCAGCAGCTTAGATGTACAGGGCTATGGCTACACCTTC. Protein product: CASSLDVQGYGYTF. This chain connects TRBV7-9 to TRBJ1-2; D may be TRBD1 (6 bases). V was shortened by 1 base and J by 4 bases, with 10 bases between the two germline ends. This CDR3 has 14 residues. Germline V CDR1 and CDR2: SEHNR, FQNEAQ (reference sequence).

The rearrangement uses TRBV7-6 and TRBJ2-1; a possible D gene is TRBD2 (5 bases). V was pared by 5 bases and J by 0 bases, with 14 bases between. The germline V gene has CDR1 SGHVS and CDR2 FNYEAQ. This CDR3 has 16 amino acids. The DNA for the CDR3 is TGTGCCAGCAGCATGGGCGGGTGGGACTCCTACAATGAGCAGTTCTTC. Protein: CASSMGGWDSYNEQFF.

The V gene is TRBV19, the J gene TRBJ2-1, with a weak D call TRBD2 (7 bases). Looked up from germline, CDR1 is LNHDA and CDR2 is SQIVND (reference sequence). CDR3 size: 17 residues. V lost 8 bases, J lost 4 bases, and 24 bases lay in between. DNA of the CDR3: TGTGCCAGTCAGGTCGGGGGGCCCAGCCCCAGGTACAATGAGCAGTTCTTC. Translated, it gives CASQVGGPSPRYNEQFF.

This chain connects TRBV7-2 to TRBJ2-4, with a possible D match to TRBD2 (5 bases). Germline assignment: CDR1 SGHTA and CDR2 FQGNSA. Between the trimmed V and J ends, which lost 5 bases and 3 bases, there was a span of 17 bases. The CDR3 loop spans 16 amino acids. CDR3 DNA: TGTGCCAGCAGCCCTCGCGGGCTCGCGGACAAAAACATTCAGTACTTC. Protein: CASSPRGLADKNIQYF.

This sequence joins TRBV7-9 and TRBJ2-3; 9 bases fit TRBD1. Germline assignment: CDR1 SEHNR and CDR2 FQNEAQ (reference sequence). There are 13 residues in the CDR3. V shed 4 bases and J 4 bases; nucleotides not matched to a gene: 0. This CDR3 is CASSWTGADTQYF. The CDR3 DNA follows: TGTGCCAGCAGCTGGACAGGGGCAGATACGCAGTATTTT. Based on the CDR3 plus reference TRBV7-9 and TRBJ2-3, the full variable domain is DTGVSQNPRHKITKRGQNVTFRCDPISEHNRLYWYRQTLGQGPEFLTYFQNEAQLEKSRLLSDRFSAERPKGSFSTLEIQRTEQGDSAMYLCASSWTGADTQYFGPGTRLTVL.

This chain joins TRBV24-1 and TRBJ2-7; D gene ambiguous. V lost 5 bases and J 4 bases, leaving 5 bases between the germline ends. CDR1 and CDR2 (germline): KGHDR, SFDVKD. This CDR3 spans 11 amino acids. The CDR3 DNA reads TGTGCCACCAGTGCACAATACGAGCAGTACTTC. Protein product: CATSAQYEQYF.

The genes are TRBV28 and TRBJ2-7; 9 bases are a match to TRBD1. The V gene's germline CDR1 is MDHEN and CDR2 SYDVKM. The V gene end was trimmed by 5 bases and the J gene end by 3 bases; junction bases not matched to a gene: 8. The CDR3 spans 15 residues. The CDR3 DNA reads TGTGCCAGCAGTCGACTCGGGACAGGGTTCTACGAGCAGTACTTC. As protein: CASSRLGTGFYEQYF.

The chain combines TRBV7-2 with TRBJ1-2; possible D gene TRBD1, 6 bases. Germline CDR1 is SGHTA and CDR2 is FQGNSA. V was cut by 5 bases and J by 5 bases, with 15 bases left in between. The CDR3 is 14 residues long. Here the CDR3 DNA reads TGTGCCAGCAGCACCGATGGGGGCAAATATGGCTACACCTTC. Residues: CASSTDGGKYGYTF.

CDR3 coding DNA: TGTGCCGGAACAGGGCGGGCTAAAACTGAAGCTTTCTTT. Protein: CAGTGRAKTEAFF. V gene TRBV30 combines with J gene TRBJ1-1; tentatively, D is TRBD1 (6 bases). The germline V and J ends were trimmed by 8 bases and 5 bases, with 18 bases remaining between them. The CDR3 runs 13 residues. In germline, CDR1 is GTSNPN, CDR2 SVGIG (reference sequence).

V and J are TRBV13 and TRBJ2-2; D might be TRBD2 (7 bases). This CDR3 spans 15 amino acids. The ends were cut back, 2 bases at V and 3 bases at J, with 10 bases in the middle. Germline V gene lookup returns CDR1 PRHDT and CDR2 FYEKMQ (reference sequence). This chain's CDR3 is CASSLLGGDTGELFF. The CDR3 DNA reads as TGTGCCAGCAGCTTACTAGGGGGGGACACCGGGGAGCTGTTTTTT.

CDR3 protein: CAISDGQGVITDTQYF. Here the CDR3 DNA reads TGTGCCATCAGTGACGGACAGGGGGTAATCACAGATACGCAGTATTTT. This chain links TRBV10-3 with TRBJ2-3; 10 bases map to TRBD1. This CDR3 has 16 amino acids. Germline lookup yields CDR1 ENHRY and CDR2 SYGVKD. V dropped 3 bases and J dropped 2; count of bases not matched to a gene: 5.

This rearrangement joins TRBV7-2 to TRBJ2-1; 7 bases line up with TRBD2. Germline V gene sequence: CDR1 SGHTA, CDR2 FQGNSA. CDR3 length equals 16 residues. V gave up 2 bases and J gave up 7 bases; unmatched junction bases: 11. The CDR3 DNA sequence: TGTGCCAGCAGCTTATTCGGCGCGGGAGTGAGAAATGAGCAGTTCTTC. This translates into CASSLFGAGVRNEQFF.

The CDR3 DNA reads TGTGCCAGCAGCTTGAGTAGCTCCTACGAGCAGTACTTC. Its translation is CASSLSSSYEQYF. The chain is built from TRBV7-9 and TRBJ2-7; D not resolved. Germline CDR1 is SEHNR and CDR2 is FQNEAQ (reference sequence). Trimming stripped 3 bases from V and 0 bases from J, with 6 bases between. This CDR3 comprises 13 residues.

The chain uses TRBV14 and TRBJ2-5, with a tentative D call TRBD2 (6 bases). This CDR3 is 17 amino acids long. The V gene lost 4 bases and the J gene lost 2 bases, with 20 bases spanning the gap. Germline V gene data show CDR1 as SGHDN and CDR2 as FVKESK. The CDR3 sequence is CASSPRWLAAGQETQYF. CDR3 DNA sequence: TGTGCCAGCAGCCCCCGCTGGTTAGCTGCGGGGCAAGAGACCCAGTACTTC.

The CDR3 sequence is CASSQPGGPTDTQYF. CDR3 bases: TGTGCCAGCAGCCAACCGGGGGGGCCCACAGATACGCAGTATTTT. The V gene is TRBV3-1 (or the pseudogene TRBV3-2), the J gene TRBJ2-3; 8 bases match TRBD2. Trimming took 2 bases from V and 2 from J; bases not matched to a gene: 3. Germline V gene data show CDR1 as LGHDT and CDR2 as YNNKEL (reference sequence). The CDR3 sequence is 15 residues long.

This clone appeared once. This chain connects TRBV9 to TRBJ2-2, with D maybe TRBD2 (5 bases). V lost 4 bases and J 6 bases, leaving 19 bases between the germline ends. CDR3 length: 16 residues. Germline values: CDR1 SGDLS, CDR2 YYNGEE. The CDR3 nucleotides read TGTGCCAGCAGCTCCCACCCCGGGATCCAATCCGGGGAGCTGTTTTTT. It yields the protein CASSSHPGIQSGELFF.

The count of this clone is one. This sequence joins TRBV14 and TRBJ1-3, with 7 bases fitting TRBD1. This CDR3 contains 17 residues. CDR1 and CDR2 (germline): SGHDN, FVKESK. The junction had 9 bases not matched to a gene; V was cut back by 4 bases and J by 0 bases. CDR3 nucleotide sequence: TGTGCCAGCAGCCTCGGACAGGCGATATTCTCTGGAAACACCATATATTTT. Amino acid sequence: CASSLGQAIFSGNTIYF.

The chain has TRBV5-1 and TRBJ2-2, with D possibly being TRBD1 (6 bases). Germline V CDR1 and CDR2: SGHRS, YFSETQ. The V and J ends lost 0 bases and 1 base respectively, with 7 bases between them. The CDR3 length is 15 residues. The CDR3 coding sequence is TGCGCCAGCAGCTTGGTGACAGGGAACACCGGGGAGCTGTTTTTT. It codes for CASSLVTGNTGELFF.

The CDR3 DNA reads as TGTGCCAGCACCTCCGTTGGTAGCGGGAGCTATGAGCAGTTCTTC. It translates to CASTSVGSGSYEQFF. This chain uses TRBV28 with TRBJ2-1; TRBD2 matches at 9 bases. Germline V gives CDR1 MDHEN, CDR2 SYDVKM. V lost 7 bases to trimming and J lost 8 bases; unmatched junction nucleotides: 12. This CDR3 has 15 amino acids.

The chain carries TRBV24-1 and TRBJ2-1, with 9 nucleotides matching TRBD1. This CDR3 region has 15 residues. The ends lost 5 bases at V and 7 bases at J; junction bases unmatched: 8. The germline CDR1 and CDR2 sequences are KGHDR and SFDVKD. The CDR3, as DNA: TGTGCCACCAGTGCCCTAGACAGGGGGAGGAATGAGCAGTTCTTC. This encodes CATSALDRGRNEQFF.

The chain joins TRBV5-4 to TRBJ1-6; the D gene is possibly TRBD1 (5 bases). The CDR3 has 14 residues. Trimming left V 2 bases short and J 9 bases short, with 12 bases between. Germline V gene sequence: CDR1 SGHNT, CDR2 YYREEE (reference sequence). The CDR3: CASSFRGTFSPLHF. The CDR3 region has the DNA TGTGCCAGCAGCTTTAGGGGAACGTTTTCACCCCTCCACTTT.

CDR3: CASSYNSLKNIQYF. CDR3 in DNA: TGTGCCAGCAGTTACAACAGCCTCAAAAACATTCAGTACTTC. The chain is built from TRBV6-2 or TRBV6-3 and TRBJ2-4; D not resolved. The CDR3 sequence is 14 residues long. The V gene lost 2 bases and the J gene lost 3 bases, with 8 bases spanning the gap. CDR1 MNHEY and CDR2 SVGEGT come from the germline V gene.